Sequencing of this TCR beta chain was carried out in a study of T cells in narcolepsy. For the study at large: Enrolled donors included narcolepsy type 1 or type 2 patients and healthy controls. Whole-study results and caveats: Blood of same and different patients, but not healthy controls, reportedly held recurring autoreactive clonotypes. Autoreactive HCRT-specific and TRIB2-specific clonotypes were marked in same-patient CSF-versus-blood CD4+ comparisons.

A remark on this clone: Antigen unknown.

Only in-frame clones appear in the TCRdb table, and some are missing; sequencing was by immunoSEQ multiplex PCR. The sample yields more than 30,000 clones, roughly 80% seen once. The V and J ends lost 3 bases and 0 bases respectively, with 12 bases between them. Germline CDR1 and CDR2: KGHSH and LQKENI. CDR3 size: 16 residues. This TCR came from a human donor with narcolepsy. V usage is TRBV18 and J usage is TRBJ1-3, with D possibly being TRBD1 (5 bases). Sequencing was done on a sample of CD45RA- memory CD4+ T cells from PBMCs. The CDR3 coding sequence is TGTGCCAGCTCACCCGACAGCTCCGACTCTGGAAACACCATATATTTT. Translation gives CASSPDSSDSGNTIYF.